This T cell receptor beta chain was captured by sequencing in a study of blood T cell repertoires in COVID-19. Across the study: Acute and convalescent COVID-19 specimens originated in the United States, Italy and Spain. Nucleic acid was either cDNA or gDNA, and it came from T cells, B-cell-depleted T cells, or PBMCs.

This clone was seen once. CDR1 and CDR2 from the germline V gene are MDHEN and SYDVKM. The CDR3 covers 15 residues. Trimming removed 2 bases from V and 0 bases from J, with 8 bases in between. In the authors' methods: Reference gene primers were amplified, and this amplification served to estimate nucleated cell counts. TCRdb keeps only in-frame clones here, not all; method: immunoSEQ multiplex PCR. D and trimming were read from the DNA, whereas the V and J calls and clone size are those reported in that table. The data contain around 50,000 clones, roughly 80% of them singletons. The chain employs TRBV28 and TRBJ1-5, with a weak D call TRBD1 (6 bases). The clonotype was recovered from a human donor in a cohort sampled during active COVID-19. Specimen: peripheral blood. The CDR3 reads CASSLAGASNQPQHF. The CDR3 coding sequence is TGTGCCAGCAGTTTAGCAGGGGCTAGCAATCAGCCCCAGCATTTT. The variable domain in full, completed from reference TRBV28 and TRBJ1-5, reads DVKVTQSSRYLVKRTGEKVFLECVQDMDHENMFWYRQDPGLGLRLIYFSYDVKMKEKGDIPEGYSVSREKKERFSLILESASTNQTSMYLCASSLAGASNQPQHFGDGTRLSIL.